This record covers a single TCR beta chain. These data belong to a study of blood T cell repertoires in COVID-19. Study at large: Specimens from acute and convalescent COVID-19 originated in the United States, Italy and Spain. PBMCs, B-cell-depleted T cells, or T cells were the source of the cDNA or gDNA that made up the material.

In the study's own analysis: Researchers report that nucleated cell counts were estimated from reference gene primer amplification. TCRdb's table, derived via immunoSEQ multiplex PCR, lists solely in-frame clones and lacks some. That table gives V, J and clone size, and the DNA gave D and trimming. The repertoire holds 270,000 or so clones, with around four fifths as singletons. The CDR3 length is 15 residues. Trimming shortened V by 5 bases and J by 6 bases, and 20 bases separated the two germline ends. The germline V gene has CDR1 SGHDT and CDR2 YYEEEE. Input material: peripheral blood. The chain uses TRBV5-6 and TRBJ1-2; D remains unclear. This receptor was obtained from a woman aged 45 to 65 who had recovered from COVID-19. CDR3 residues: CASSRLPGIYNGYTF. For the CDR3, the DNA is TGTGCCAGCAGTCGGCTTCCGGGAATCTATAATGGCTACACCTTC.